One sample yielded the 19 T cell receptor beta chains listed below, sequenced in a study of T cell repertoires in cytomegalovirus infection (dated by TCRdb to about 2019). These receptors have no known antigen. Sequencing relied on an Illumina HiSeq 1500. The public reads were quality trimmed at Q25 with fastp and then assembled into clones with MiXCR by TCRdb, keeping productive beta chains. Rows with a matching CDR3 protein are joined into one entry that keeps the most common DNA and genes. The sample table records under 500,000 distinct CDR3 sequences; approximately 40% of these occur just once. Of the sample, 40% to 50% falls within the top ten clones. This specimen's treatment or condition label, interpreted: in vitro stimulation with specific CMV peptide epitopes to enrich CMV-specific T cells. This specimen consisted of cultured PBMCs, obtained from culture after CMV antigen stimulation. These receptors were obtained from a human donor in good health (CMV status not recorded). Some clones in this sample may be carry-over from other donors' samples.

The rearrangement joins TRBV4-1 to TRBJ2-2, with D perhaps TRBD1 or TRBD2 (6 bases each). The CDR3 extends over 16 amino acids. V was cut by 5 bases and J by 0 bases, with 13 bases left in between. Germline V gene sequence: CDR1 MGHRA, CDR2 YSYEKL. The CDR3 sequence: CASSARGRTNTGELFF. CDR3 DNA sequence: TGCGCCAGCAGCGCACGGGGGCGGACGAACACCGGGGAGCTGTTTTTT.

The CDR3 DNA reads TGTGCCAGTCGATTACAGGGGGAGAACACTGAAGCTTTCTTT. Its protein is CASRLQGENTEAFF. This chain uses TRBV6-2 or TRBV6-3 with TRBJ1-1; TRBD1 agrees at 8 bases. Germline lookup yields CDR1 MNHEY and CDR2 SVGEGT. The V gene end was trimmed by 9 bases and the J gene end by 1 base; junction bases not matched to a gene: 7. This CDR3 comprises 14 residues.

The CDR3 sequence is CASTGQGSVTEAFF. As DNA, the CDR3 is TGTGCCAGCACTGGACAGGGGAGTGTCACTGAAGCTTTCTTT. V and J are TRBV12-3 or TRBV12-4 and TRBJ1-1, with 9 bases aligning to TRBD1. The length of the CDR3 is 14 residues. V trimming: 7 bases; J trimming: 4 bases; junction bases outside the gene matches: 7.

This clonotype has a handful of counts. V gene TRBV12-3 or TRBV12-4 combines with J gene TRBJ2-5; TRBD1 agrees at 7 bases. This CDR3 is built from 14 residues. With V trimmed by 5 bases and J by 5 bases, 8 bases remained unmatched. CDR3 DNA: TGTGCCAGCAGTCGCAGGGGGTCGTATGAGACCCAGTACTTC. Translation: CASSRRGSYETQYF.

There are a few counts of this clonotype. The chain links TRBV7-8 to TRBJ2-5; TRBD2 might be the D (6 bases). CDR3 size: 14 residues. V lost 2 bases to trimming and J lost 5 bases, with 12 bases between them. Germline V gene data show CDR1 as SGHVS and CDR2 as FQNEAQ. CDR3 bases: TGTGCCAGCAGCTTACAGTCTCGGGAGGAGACCCAGTACTTC. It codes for CASSLQSREETQYF.

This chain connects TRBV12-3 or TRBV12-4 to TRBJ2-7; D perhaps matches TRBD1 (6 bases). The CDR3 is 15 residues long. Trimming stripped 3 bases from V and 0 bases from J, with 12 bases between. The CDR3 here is CASSFIAGASYEQYF. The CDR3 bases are TGTGCCAGCAGTTTTATCGCAGGGGCCTCCTACGAGCAGTACTTC.

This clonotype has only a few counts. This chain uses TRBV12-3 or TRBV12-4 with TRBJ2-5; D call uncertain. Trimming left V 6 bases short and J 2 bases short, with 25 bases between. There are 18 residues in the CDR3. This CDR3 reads CASSPGPWVPKYQETQYF. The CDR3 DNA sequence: TGTGCCAGCAGCCCCGGCCCGTGGGTACCTAAATATCAAGAGACCCAGTACTTC.

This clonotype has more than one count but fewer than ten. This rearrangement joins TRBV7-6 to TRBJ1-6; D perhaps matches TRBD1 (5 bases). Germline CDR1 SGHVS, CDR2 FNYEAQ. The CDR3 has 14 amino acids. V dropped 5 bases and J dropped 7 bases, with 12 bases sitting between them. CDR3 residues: CASSPGLQNSPLHF. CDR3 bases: TGTGCCAGCAGCCCGGGACTGCAGAATTCACCCCTCCACTTT. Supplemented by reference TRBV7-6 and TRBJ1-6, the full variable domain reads GAGVSQSPRYKVTKRGQDVALRCDPISGHVSLYWYRQALGQGPEFLTYFNYEAQQDKSGLPNDRFSAERPEGSISTLTIQRTEQRDSAMYRCASSPGLQNSPLHFGNGTRLTVT.

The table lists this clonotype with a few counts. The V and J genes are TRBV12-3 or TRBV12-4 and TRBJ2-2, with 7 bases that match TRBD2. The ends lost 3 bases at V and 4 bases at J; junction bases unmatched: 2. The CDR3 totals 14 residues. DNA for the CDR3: TGTGCCAGCAGTTTCTGGGGGGGCACCGGGGAGCTGTTTTTT. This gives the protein CASSFWGGTGELFF.

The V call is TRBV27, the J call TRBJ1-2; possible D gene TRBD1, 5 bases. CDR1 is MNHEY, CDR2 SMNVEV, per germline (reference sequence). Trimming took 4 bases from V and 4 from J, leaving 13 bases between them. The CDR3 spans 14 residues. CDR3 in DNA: TGTGCCAGCAGTTCCCGGACATACGGCTATGGCTACACCTTC. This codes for CASSSRTYGYGYTF.

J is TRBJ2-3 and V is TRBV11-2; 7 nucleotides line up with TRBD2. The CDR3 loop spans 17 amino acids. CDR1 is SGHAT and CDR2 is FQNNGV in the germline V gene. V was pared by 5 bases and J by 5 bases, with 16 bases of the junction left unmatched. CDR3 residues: CASSRRGAASGGDTQYF. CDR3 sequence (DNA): TGTGCCAGCAGCCGCCGGGGCGCGGCCTCGGGGGGAGATACGCAGTATTTT.

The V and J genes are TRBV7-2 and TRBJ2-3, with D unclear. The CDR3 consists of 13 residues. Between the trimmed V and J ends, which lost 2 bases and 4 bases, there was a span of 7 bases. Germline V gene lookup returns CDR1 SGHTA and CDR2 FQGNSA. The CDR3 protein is CASSLSTADTQYF. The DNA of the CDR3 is TGTGCCAGCAGCTTAAGTACGGCAGATACGCAGTATTTT.

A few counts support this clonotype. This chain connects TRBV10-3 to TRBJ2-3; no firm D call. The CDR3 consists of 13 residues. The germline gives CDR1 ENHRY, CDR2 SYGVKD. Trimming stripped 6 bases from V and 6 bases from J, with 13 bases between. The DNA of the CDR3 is TGTGCCATCAGGGACCCCCCAGTGGATACGCAGTATTTT. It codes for CAIRDPPVDTQYF.

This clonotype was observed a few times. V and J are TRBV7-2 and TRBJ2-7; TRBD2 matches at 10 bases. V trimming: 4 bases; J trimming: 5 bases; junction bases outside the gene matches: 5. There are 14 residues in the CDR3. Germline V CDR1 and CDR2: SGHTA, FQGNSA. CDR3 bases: TGTGCCAGCAGCTCCAGCGGGAGGGCCGACGAGCAGTACTTC. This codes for CASSSSGRADEQYF.

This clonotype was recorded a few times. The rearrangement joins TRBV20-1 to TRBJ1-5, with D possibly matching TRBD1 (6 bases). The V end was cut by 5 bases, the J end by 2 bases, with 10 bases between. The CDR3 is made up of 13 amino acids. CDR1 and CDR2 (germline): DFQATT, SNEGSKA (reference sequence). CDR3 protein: CSAGTFGNQPQHF. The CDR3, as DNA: TGCAGTGCTGGGACATTCGGCAATCAGCCCCAGCATTTT.

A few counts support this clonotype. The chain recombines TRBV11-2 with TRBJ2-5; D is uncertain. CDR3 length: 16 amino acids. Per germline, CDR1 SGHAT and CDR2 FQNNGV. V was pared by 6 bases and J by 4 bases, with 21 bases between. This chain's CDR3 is CASSRDWALLGETQYF. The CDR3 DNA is TGTGCCAGCAGTAGGGATTGGGCGTTGCTCGGAGAGACCCAGTACTTC.

The CDR3 region is CASSDSGARETQYF. In DNA, the CDR3 is TGTGCCAGCAGTGATTCAGGGGCGAGAGAGACCCAGTACTTC. This chain joins TRBV6-1 and TRBJ2-5, with D perhaps matching TRBD1 (6 bases). The CDR3 is made up of 14 amino acids. Per the germline V gene, CDR1 is MNHNS and CDR2 is SASEGT. Between the trimmed V and J ends, which lost 3 bases and 4 bases, there was a span of 12 bases.

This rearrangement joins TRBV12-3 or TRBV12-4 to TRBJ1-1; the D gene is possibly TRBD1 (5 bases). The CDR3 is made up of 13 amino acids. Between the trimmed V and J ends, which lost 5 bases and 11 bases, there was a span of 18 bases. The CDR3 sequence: CASSTLKGPGAFF. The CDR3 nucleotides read TGTGCCAGCAGTACCCTGAAGGGACCGGGTGCTTTCTTT.

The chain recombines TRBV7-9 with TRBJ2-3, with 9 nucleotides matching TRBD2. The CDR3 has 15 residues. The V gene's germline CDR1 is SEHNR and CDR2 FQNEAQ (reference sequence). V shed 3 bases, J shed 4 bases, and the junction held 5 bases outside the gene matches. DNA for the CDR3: TGTGCCAGCAGCTTCAGCGGGGGGTCCGCAGATACGCAGTATTTT. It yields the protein CASSFSGGSADTQYF.